This TCR beta chain stems from a study of CD8+CD57+ T cells in acquired aplastic anemia. At the level of the study: Sorted CD4+ and CD8+ cells yielded roughly 3.4 ug of DNA on average.

All patients picked for sequencing had shown, by flow cytometry, an expansion of CD8+CD57+ cells. A severe acquired aplastic anemia diagnosis applied to all patients. Study conclusions and caveats: CD8+ Simpson's diversity in patients was not significantly different from that in controls. Patients and controls were found to share 25 to 30 CD8+ CDR3 sequences.

Germline V gene lookup returns CDR1 SGDLS and CDR2 YYNGEE. The CDR3 extends over 13 amino acids. With V trimmed by 4 bases and J by 8 bases, 3 bases remained unmatched. Genomic DNA, the template, was used for profiling of the TCR beta VDJ and CDR3. One entry per CDR3 protein results from TCRdb running MiXCR on the reads. The sample lists some 170,000 distinct CDR3 sequences, less than 60% occurring once. This clonotype was found many times. Its antigen is not known. This clonotype originated in a human donor with aplastic anemia. Source material: sorted CD4+, CD8+, or CD8+CD57+ T cells (not recorded which) from PBMCs. The rearrangement links TRBV9 to TRBJ1-6; TRBD1 matches at 7 bases. CDR3 region: CASSFQGDSPLHF. CDR3 bases: TGTGCCAGCAGCTTCCAGGGGGATTCACCCCTCCACTTT.